Listed below are T cell receptor beta chains from one sample, sequenced in a study of identical twins. TCRdb recomputed calls from the 5' RACE reads with MiXCR, one row per CDR3 protein. Of 400,000 to 500,000 distinct CDR3 sequences listed, 14% were seen once; the top ten hold approximately 0.9%. A further study also used this sample, focusing on yellow fever vaccine responses in identical twins.

The sample was CD4+ T cells sorted from blood. These receptor sequences come from a woman in her late teens or twenties in good health. CDR3s include the opening cysteine and the closing phenylalanine or tryptophan. Each record gives: D gene, V gene, clone size, J gene, CDR3 DNA, CDR3 protein. The D gene is left open where the match is weak. Clone size is stated in some rows and not others, as once, few, many or a class when expanded.

D: .; V: TRBV29-1; size: many; J: TRBJ1-2; DNA: TGCAGCGTCTCAGGGGACTATGGCTACACCTTC; CDR3: CSVSGDYGYTF
D: .; V: TRBV2; size: once; J: TRBJ2-7; DNA: TGTGCCAGCAGAGATAACAGGGCCGGTCCCGACGAGCAGTACTTC; CDR3: CASRDNRAGPDEQYF
D: .; V: TRBV6-1; size: few; J: TRBJ2-3; DNA: TGTGCCAGCAGTACCCCCAAAGGGGCTAGCACAGATACGCAGTATTTT; CDR3: CASSTPKGASTDTQYF
D: .; V: TRBV20-1; size: .; J: TRBJ2-1; DNA: TGCAGTGCTTCGGCGTATAGTGAGCAGTTCTTC; CDR3: CSASAYSEQFF
D: .; V: TRBV7-9; size: few; J: TRBJ2-1; DNA: TGTGCCAGCAGCTTAGATCCCAATGAGCAGTTCTTC; CDR3: CASSLDPNEQFF
D: .; V: TRBV30; size: .; J: TRBJ2-2; DNA: TGTGCCTGGAGGACACTAAGGTGGACCGGGGAGCTGTTTTTT; CDR3: CAWRTLRWTGELFF
D: TRBD2; V: TRBV30; size: .; J: TRBJ2-1; DNA: TGTGCCTGGAGTGTAGGGACTAGCGGCGATGAGCAGTTCTTC; CDR3: CAWSVGTSGDEQFF
D: .; V: TRBV29-1; size: few; J: TRBJ2-7; DNA: TGCAGCGTGCAGAGCCTTCAGGGGCCTGCCTACGAGCAGTACTTC; CDR3: CSVQSLQGPAYEQYF
D: TRBD2; V: TRBV6-2/TRBV6-3; size: .; J: TRBJ2-1; DNA: TGTGCCAGCAGTTACTCGTCCGGGACTAGAGGCGTCAATGAGCAGTTCTTC; CDR3: CASSYSSGTRGVNEQFF
D: .; V: TRBV4-2; size: .; J: TRBJ2-7; DNA: TGTGCCAGCAGCCCGATGGGTGGGGAGCAGTACTTC; CDR3: CASSPMGGEQYF
D: TRBD2; V: TRBV29-1; size: few; J: TRBJ2-1; DNA: TGCAGCGTTTCGACTAGCACCATCTCGGGCAATGAGCAGTTCTTC; CDR3: CSVSTSTISGNEQFF
D: .; V: TRBV20-1; size: many; J: TRBJ2-3; DNA: TGCAGTGCTAGGGGGGGCGGGACAGATACGCAGTATTTT; CDR3: CSARGGGTDTQYF
D: .; V: TRBV5-1; size: many; J: TRBJ1-5; DNA: TGCGCCAGCAGCTTGGAGGCGGGAAATCAGCCCCAGCATTTT; CDR3: CASSLEAGNQPQHF
D: .; V: TRBV4-1; size: few; J: TRBJ2-5; DNA: TGCGCCAGCAGCCATCCAGACAGGCAAGAGACCCAGTACTTC; CDR3: CASSHPDRQETQYF
D: TRBD1; V: TRBV10-3; size: few; J: TRBJ1-2; DNA: TGTGCCATCAGGAAGGGACAGGGGGCTAACTATGGCTACACCTTC; CDR3: CAIRKGQGANYGYTF